The T cell receptor (beta chain) under discussion was sequenced for a study of blood T cell repertoires in COVID-19. On the study more broadly: Samples of COVID-19 (acute and convalescent) were obtained from the United States, Italy and Spain. Sources were T cells, B-cell-depleted T cells, or PBMCs; the material itself was cDNA or gDNA.

The J segment lost 4 bases and the V segment lost 1 base, leaving 4 bases of the junction unmatched. CDR1 is LGHDT and CDR2 is YNNKEL in the germline V gene (reference sequence). CDR3 length equals 15 residues. While infection was still active, Seattle patients were enrolled and then followed longitudinally. Source study methods: It was from reference gene primer amplification that nucleated cell counts were estimated. Sequenced by immunoSEQ multiplex PCR; TCRdb stores in-frame clones only, minus some. V and J calls and clone size come straight from that table; D and trimming were deduced from the DNA. The sample lists 250,000 to 350,000 clones, about nine tenths seen once, with 2.2% in the top ten.

The source is a woman under 40 with COVID-19, enrolled during active disease. The sequenced sample consisted of peripheral blood. V is TRBV3-1 (or the pseudogene TRBV3-2) and J is TRBJ2-1, with 7 bases fitting TRBD2. CDR3 nucleotide sequence: TGTGCCAGCAGCCAAGTGGGTAGCGGGTACAATGAGCAGTTCTTC. It translates to CASSQVGSGYNEQFF.